These T cell receptor beta chains were read from a single sample in a study of blood T cell repertoires in COVID-19. Assay used: immunoSEQ multiplex PCR; TCRdb lists only in-frame clones, some missing. The data contain over 150,000 clones, roughly 80% of them seen just once; the ten biggest clones take up about 7.7%. Sequencing was done on a sample of PBMCs or T cells enriched from blood (not recorded which). The receptors were gathered from a man in his forties or fifties who had recovered from COVID-19. Each CDR3 is given with its conserved first and last residue.

J: TRBJ2-1
V: TRBV6-6
CDR3: CASSLIGVNEQFF

J: TRBJ2-1
V: TRBV9
CDR3: CASSVSGGTVSNEQFF

J: TRBJ2-3
V: TRBV2
CDR3: CASTLAGGPDTQYF

J: TRBJ1-2
V: TRBV2
CDR3: CASSEGTGVRTDGYTF

J: TRBJ2-4
V: TRBV20-1
CDR3: CSALEQGQYF

J: TRBJ1-6
V: TRBV5-6
CDR3: CASSLAQGEMLAPLHF

J: TRBJ1-5
V: TRBV30
CDR3: CAWRQDSNQPQHF

J: TRBJ2-7
V: TRBV27
CDR3: CASSNRGLYEQYF

J: TRBJ2-1
V: TRBV5-4
CDR3: CASNNGGALVNEQFF

J: TRBJ2-2
V: TRBV7-9
CDR3: CASSLAKNTGELFF

J: TRBJ2-7
V: TRBV12-3/TRBV12-4
CDR3: CASSLDSYEQYF

J: TRBJ2-3
V: TRBV7-9
CDR3: CASSSTSEGGDTQYF

J: TRBJ2-7
V: TRBV5-1
CDR3: CASSTQGYEQYF

J: TRBJ1-5
V: TRBV6-2/TRBV6-3
CDR3: CASSYVSLGNQPQHF

J: TRBJ2-1
V: TRBV19
CDR3: CASSIDTLYEQFF

J: TRBJ1-1
V: TRBV12-3/TRBV12-4
CDR3: CASSPGPETEAFF

J: TRBJ2-1
V: TRBV10-3
CDR3: CAISQLAGALNEQFF

J: TRBJ2-3
V: TRBV6-4
CDR3: CASSEGTSGATDTQYF

J: TRBJ2-7
V: TRBV7-9
CDR3: CASSLGTGRHPDEQYF

J: TRBJ2-2
V: TRBV19
CDR3: CASSQTDRETGELFF

J: TRBJ2-3
V: TRBV19
CDR3: CASRRLSASTDTQYF

J: TRBJ2-5
V: TRBV6-5
CDR3: CASSYPGVAGAETQYF

J: TRBJ1-5
V: TRBV5-5
CDR3: CASSLAGTVNQPQHF

J: TRBJ2-5
V: TRBV7-9
CDR3: CASSLPRAGKETQYF

J: TRBJ1-6
V: TRBV12-2
CDR3: CASRPDRSSYNSPLHF

J: TRBJ1-5
V: TRBV18
CDR3: CASSPRTGDQPQHF

J: TRBJ1-4
V: TRBV23-1
CDR3: CASSQPIEGDSPLNEKLFF

J: TRBJ1-2
V: TRBV30
CDR3: CAWSTGPNYGYTF

J: TRBJ2-3
V: TRBV6-2/TRBV6-3
CDR3: CASSRFSLGHTDTQYF

J: TRBJ1-5
V: TRBV6-5
CDR3: CASSYSFLQNQPQHF

J: TRBJ1-2
V: TRBV7-9
CDR3: CASSLKRNYGYTF

J: TRBJ1-6
V: TRBV27
CDR3: CASRSGQGGSPLHF

J: TRBJ2-3
V: TRBV5-4
CDR3: CASSSKGTRDRGTDTQYF

J: TRBJ1-2
V: TRBV3-1/TRBV3-2
CDR3: CASSLSPGDYGYTF

J: TRBJ2-2
V: TRBV5-5
CDR3: CASSTIRQGINTGELFF

J: TRBJ1-2
V: TRBV5-1
CDR3: CASSLAEGSGRGGYTF

J: TRBJ1-3
V: TRBV7-2
CDR3: CASSSLSGNTIYF

J: TRBJ1-2
V: TRBV12-3/TRBV12-4
CDR3: CASTDRAGYTF

J: TRBJ1-2
V: TRBV14
CDR3: CASRRTGDYGYTF

J: TRBJ2-7
V: TRBV3-1/TRBV3-2
CDR3: CASSLQGASYEQYF

J: TRBJ2-5
V: TRBV15
CDR3: CATSPLGQGVGQETQYF

J: TRBJ2-1
V: TRBV21-1
CDR3: CASSNRPSGGKYNEQFF